The rows below give T cell receptor beta chains drawn from one sample of a study of shared clonotypes between healthy human individuals. Generated by immunoSEQ multiplex PCR, the TCRdb table keeps only in-frame clones and is missing some. This sample has 2 million to 2.5 million clones, with less than 95% found just once. Sequenced material: naive CD4+ T cells from PBMCs. The origin of the receptors is a man aged 18-30 years in good health. Some clones in this sample may be carry-over from other donors' samples. The CDR3 runs from the conserved cysteine through the conserved F or W. D genes are given only for firm matches. Size is stated for part of the rows, as once, few or many counts, or as a class when the clone is expanded.

V gene	J gene	D gene	clone size	CDR3 protein	CDR3 DNA
TRBV18	TRBJ2-1	TRBD2	.	CASSPDLAGSINEQFF	TGTGCCAGCTCACCTGATCTAGCGGGAAGTATCAATGAGCAGTTCTTC
TRBV27	TRBJ1-2	.	.	CASSPRDGAGYTF	TGTGCCAGCAGTCCCCGCGACGGGGCTGGCTACACCTTC
TRBV7-2	TRBJ2-2	.	.	CASSLSTGYTGELFF	TGTGCCAGCAGCTTATCCACAGGGTACACCGGGGAGCTGTTTTTT
TRBV9	TRBJ1-2	.	.	CASSVTKSGYGYTF	TGTGCCAGCAGCGTTACAAAGTCGGGCTATGGCTACACCTTC
TRBV7-2	TRBJ2-1	.	once	CASSLRGLYNEQFF	TGTGCCAGCAGCCTCCGCGGACTCTACAATGAGCAGTTCTTC
TRBV27	TRBJ1-1	TRBD1	.	CASRTDRGAEAFF	TGTGCCAGCAGGACGGACAGGGGAGCCGAAGCTTTCTTT
TRBV28	TRBJ2-2	.	.	CASWRNTGELFF	TGTGCCAGCTGGCGCAACACCGGGGAGCTGTTTTTT
TRBV19	TRBJ2-2	TRBD2	.	CASKRDGTRDTGELFF	TGTGCCAGTAAAAGGGACGGGACTAGGGACACCGGGGAGCTGTTTTTT
TRBV2	TRBJ2-1	TRBD1	.	CASDRGRNEQFF	TGTGCCAGTGACAGGGGGCGTAATGAGCAGTTCTTC
TRBV19	TRBJ2-7	.	.	CASSSLGGGIYEQYF	TGTGCCAGTAGTAGTCTCGGGGGCGGTATCTACGAGCAGTACTTC
TRBV27	TRBJ1-5	.	.	CASSLGPYSNQPQHF	TGTGCCAGCAGTTTAGGCCCGTATAGCAATCAGCCCCAGCATTTT
TRBV4-1	TRBJ2-4	.	.	CASSHLIPRDGFAKNIQYF	TGCGCCAGCAGCCATCTAATCCCCCGGGACGGCTTCGCCAAAAACATTCAGTACTTC
TRBV7-3	TRBJ1-1	.	.	CASAGEGNTEAFF	TGTGCCAGCGCGGGAGAGGGGAACACTGAAGCTTTCTTT
TRBV6-5	TRBJ2-7	.	.	CASSPRPAGSYEQYF	TGTGCCAGCAGCCCCCGCCCGGCAGGGAGCTACGAGCAGTACTTC
TRBV10-3	TRBJ2-6	TRBD2	.	CAIQASGSINVLTF	TGTGCCATACAAGCTAGCGGGAGTATTAACGTCCTGACTTTC
TRBV29-1	TRBJ1-2	.	few	CSAGTRGYTF	TGCAGCGCCGGGACCAGGGGCTACACCTTC
TRBV7-2	TRBJ2-1	.	.	CASSLLSSSYNEQFF	TGTGCCAGCAGCTTACTGTCTAGCTCCTACAATGAGCAGTTCTTC
TRBV19	TRBJ1-5	.	.	CAREGIQGQSNQPQHF	TGTGCCAGGGAAGGAATACAGGGTCAAAGCAATCAGCCCCAGCATTTT
TRBV28	TRBJ2-7	.	.	CASSPLGVSVGASYEQYF	TGTGCCAGCAGTCCGCTTGGCGTATCCGTCGGGGCTTCCTACGAGCAGTACTTC
TRBV10-3	TRBJ2-7	.	.	CAIRNDRWEGPYEQYF	TGTGCCATCAGAAACGACAGGTGGGAGGGGCCCTACGAGCAGTACTTC
TRBV7-2	TRBJ1-5	TRBD1	.	CASSLEGGGNQPQHF	TGTGCCAGCAGCTTAGAAGGGGGCGGCAATCAGCCCCAGCATTTT
TRBV18	TRBJ2-1	TRBD2	.	CASSQLAGVVYNEQFF	TGTGCCAGCTCACAGCTAGCGGGAGTTGTCTACAATGAGCAGTTCTTC
TRBV30	TRBJ1-4	TRBD1	.	CAWSGGQGEVDEKLFF	TGTGCCTGGAGCGGAGGACAGGGGGAGGTAGATGAAAAACTGTTTTTT
TRBV19	TRBJ2-6	.	.	CASSIGARGSSGANVLTF	TGTGCCAGTAGTATAGGTGCCAGGGGATCGTCTGGGGCCAACGTCCTGACTTTC
TRBV10-3	TRBJ2-1	TRBD2	.	CAIMSLAGDNEQFF	TGTGCCATCATGTCACTAGCGGGGGACAATGAGCAGTTCTTC
TRBV5-1	TRBJ1-5	.	once	CASSVYRDRSNQPQHF	TGCGCCAGCAGCGTCTACCGGGACCGAAGCAATCAGCCCCAGCATTTT
TRBV6-1	TRBJ1-1	TRBD1	.	CASSDRPGQGGSNTEAFF	TGTGCCAGCAGTGACCGCCCGGGACAGGGGGGGAGTAACACTGAAGCTTTCTTT